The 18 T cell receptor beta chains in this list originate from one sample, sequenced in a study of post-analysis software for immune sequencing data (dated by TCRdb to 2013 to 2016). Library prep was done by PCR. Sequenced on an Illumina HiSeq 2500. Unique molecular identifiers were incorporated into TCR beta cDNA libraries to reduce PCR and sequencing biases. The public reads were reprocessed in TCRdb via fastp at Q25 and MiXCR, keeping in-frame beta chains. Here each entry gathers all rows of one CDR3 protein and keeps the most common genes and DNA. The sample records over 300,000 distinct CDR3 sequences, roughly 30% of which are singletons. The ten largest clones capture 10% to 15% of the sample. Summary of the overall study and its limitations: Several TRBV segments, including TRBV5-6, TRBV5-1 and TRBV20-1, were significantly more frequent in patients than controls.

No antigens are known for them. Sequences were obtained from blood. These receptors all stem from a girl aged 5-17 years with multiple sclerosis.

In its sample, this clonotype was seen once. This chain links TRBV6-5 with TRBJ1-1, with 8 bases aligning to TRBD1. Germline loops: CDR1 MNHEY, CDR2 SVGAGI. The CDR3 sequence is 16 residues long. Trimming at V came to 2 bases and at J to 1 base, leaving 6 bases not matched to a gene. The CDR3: CASSYLYGTGNTEAFF. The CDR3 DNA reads TGTGCCAGCAGTTACCTTTATGGGACAGGGAACACTGAAGCTTTCTTT.

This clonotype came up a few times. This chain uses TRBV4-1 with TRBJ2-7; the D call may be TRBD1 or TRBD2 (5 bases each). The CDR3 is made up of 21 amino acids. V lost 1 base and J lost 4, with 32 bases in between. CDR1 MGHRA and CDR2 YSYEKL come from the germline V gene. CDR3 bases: TGCGCCAGCAGCCAAGTCCGACGGGGACCCCTAGGGAATCCTTTGAGGTACGAGCAGTACTTC. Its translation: CASSQVRRGPLGNPLRYEQYF.

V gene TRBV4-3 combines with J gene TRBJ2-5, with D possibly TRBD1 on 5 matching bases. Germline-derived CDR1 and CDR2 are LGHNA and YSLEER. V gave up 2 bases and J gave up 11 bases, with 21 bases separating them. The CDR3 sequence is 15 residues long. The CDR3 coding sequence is TGCGCCAGCAGCCAACTCCGGACACCCTACAATGAGCAGTACTTC. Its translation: CASSQLRTPYNEQYF.

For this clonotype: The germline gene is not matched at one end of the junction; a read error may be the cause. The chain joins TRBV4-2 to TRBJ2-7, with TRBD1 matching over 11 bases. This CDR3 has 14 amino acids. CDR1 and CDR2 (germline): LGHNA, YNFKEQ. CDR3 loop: CVSSPGQGVYEQYF. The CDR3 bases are TGTGTCAGCAGCCCGGGACAGGGGGTCTACGAGCAGTACTTC.

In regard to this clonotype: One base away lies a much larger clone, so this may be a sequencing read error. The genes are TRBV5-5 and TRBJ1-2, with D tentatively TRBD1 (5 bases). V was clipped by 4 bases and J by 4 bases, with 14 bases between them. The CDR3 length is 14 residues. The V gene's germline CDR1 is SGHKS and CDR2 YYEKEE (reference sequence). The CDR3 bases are TGTGCCAGCAGCCCGGGTTGGGACGGCTATGGCTACACCTTC. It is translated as CASSPGWDGYGYTF.

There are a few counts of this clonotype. The CDR3 DNA follows: TGTGCCAGCAGCTTGTGGTCAGGGGGGACCTACGAGCAGTACTTC. Its translation is CASSLWSGGTYEQYF. The genes are TRBV7-8 and TRBJ2-7; weak D call: TRBD1 (7 bases). The germline gives CDR1 SGHVS, CDR2 FQNEAQ. This CDR3 has 15 amino acids. Between the trimmed V and J ends, which lost 3 bases and 2 bases, there was a span of 14 bases.

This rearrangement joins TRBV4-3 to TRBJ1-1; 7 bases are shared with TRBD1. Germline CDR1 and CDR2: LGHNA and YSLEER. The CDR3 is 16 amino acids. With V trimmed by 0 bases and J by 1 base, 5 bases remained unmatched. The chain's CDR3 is CASSQDQGQRNTEAFF. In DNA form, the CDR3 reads TGCGCCAGCAGCCAAGATCAGGGACAGCGGAACACTGAAGCTTTCTTT.

The DNA for the CDR3 is TGTGCCAGCAGTTATTCTTACAGGGAAGGCACTGAAGCTTTCTTT. Translated: CASSYSYREGTEAFF. This chain links TRBV6-5 with TRBJ1-1; possibly TRBD1 for D (6 bases). V lost 3 bases, J lost 4 bases, and 15 bases lay in between. Germline-derived CDR1 and CDR2 are MNHEY and SVGAGI. CDR3 size: 15 residues.

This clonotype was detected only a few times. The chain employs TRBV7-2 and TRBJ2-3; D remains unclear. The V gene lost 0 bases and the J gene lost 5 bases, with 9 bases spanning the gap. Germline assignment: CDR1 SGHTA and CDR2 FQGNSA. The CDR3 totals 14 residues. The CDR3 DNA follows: TGTGCCAGCAGCTTAGCGGCCTTCTTAGATACGCAGTATTTT. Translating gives CASSLAAFLDTQYF.

The CDR3 DNA reads as TGTGCCAGCAGTCGGGACAGAACAGATACGCAGTATTTT. This codes for CASSRDRTDTQYF. The chain recombines TRBV6-5 with TRBJ2-3, with TRBD1 matching over 7 bases. Germline assignment: CDR1 MNHEY and CDR2 SVGAGI. J lost 3 bases, V lost 5 bases, and 2 bases had no gene match. The CDR3 contains 13 residues.

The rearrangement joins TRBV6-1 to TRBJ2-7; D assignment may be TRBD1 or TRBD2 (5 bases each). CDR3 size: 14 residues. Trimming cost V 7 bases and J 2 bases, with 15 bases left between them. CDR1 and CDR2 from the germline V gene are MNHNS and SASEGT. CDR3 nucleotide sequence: TGTGCCAGCAACCTCCGGGACGGTGCCTACGAGCAGTACTTC. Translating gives CASNLRDGAYEQYF.

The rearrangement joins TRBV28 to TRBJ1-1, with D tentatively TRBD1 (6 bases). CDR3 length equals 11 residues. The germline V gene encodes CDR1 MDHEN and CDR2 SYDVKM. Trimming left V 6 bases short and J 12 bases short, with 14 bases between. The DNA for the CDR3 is TGTGCCAGCAGCCTTCACAGGGAATCTTTCTTT. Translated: CASSLHRESFF. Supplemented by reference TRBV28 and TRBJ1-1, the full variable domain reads DVKVTQSSRYLVKRTGEKVFLECVQDMDHENMFWYRQDPGLGLRLIYFSYDVKMKEKGDIPEGYSVSREKKERFSLILESASTNQTSMYLCASSLHRESFFGQGTRLTVV.

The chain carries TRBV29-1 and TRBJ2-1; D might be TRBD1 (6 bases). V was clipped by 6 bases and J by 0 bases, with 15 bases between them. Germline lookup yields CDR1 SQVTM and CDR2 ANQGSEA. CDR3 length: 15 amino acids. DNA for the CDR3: TGCAGCGTCGTACCGGGACACAGCTCCTACAATGAGCAGTTCTTC. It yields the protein CSVVPGHSSYNEQFF.

The CDR3 region has the DNA TGTGCCAGCAGCCGGGACTGGACGGCTGAGCAGTTCTTC. It translates to CASSRDWTAEQFF. The chain is built from TRBV28 and TRBJ2-1, with D possibly being TRBD2 (6 bases). CDR3 length equals 13 residues. The V end lost 6 bases, the J end lost 9 bases, and 15 bases lay between the germline ends. In germline, CDR1 is MDHEN, CDR2 SYDVKM. The full variable domain, in which reference TRBV28 and TRBJ2-1 provide the parts outside the CDR3, is DVKVTQSSRYLVKRTGEKVFLECVQDMDHENMFWYRQDPGLGLRLIYFSYDVKMKEKGDIPEGYSVSREKKERFSLILESASTNQTSMYLCASSRDWTAEQFFGPGTRLTVL.

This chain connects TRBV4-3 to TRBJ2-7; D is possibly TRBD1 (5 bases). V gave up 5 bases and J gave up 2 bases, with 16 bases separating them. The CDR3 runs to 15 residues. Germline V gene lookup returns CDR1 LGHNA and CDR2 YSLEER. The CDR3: CASSEGVGATYEQYF. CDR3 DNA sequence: TGCGCCAGCAGCGAAGGGGTAGGGGCCACCTACGAGCAGTACTTC.

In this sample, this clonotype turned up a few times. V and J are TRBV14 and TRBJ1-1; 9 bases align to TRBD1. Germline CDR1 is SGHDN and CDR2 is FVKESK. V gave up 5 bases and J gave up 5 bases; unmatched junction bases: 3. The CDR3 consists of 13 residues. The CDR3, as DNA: TGTGCCAGCAGCGGGACAGGGAGGACTGAAGCTTTCTTT. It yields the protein CASSGTGRTEAFF.

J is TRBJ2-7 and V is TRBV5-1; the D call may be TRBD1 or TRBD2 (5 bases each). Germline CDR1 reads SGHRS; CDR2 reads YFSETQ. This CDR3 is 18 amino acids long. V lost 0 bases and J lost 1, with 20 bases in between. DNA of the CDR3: TGCGCCAGCAGCTTGGCCCTAGCAGGACACTCATCTTCCTACGAGCAGTACTTC. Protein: CASSLALAGHSSSYEQYF.

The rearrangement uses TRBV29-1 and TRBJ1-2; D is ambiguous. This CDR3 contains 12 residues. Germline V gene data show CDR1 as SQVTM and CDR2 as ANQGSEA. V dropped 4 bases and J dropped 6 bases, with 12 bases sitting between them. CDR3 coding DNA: TGCAGCGTTGGGGTGCTCCTGGATGGCTACACCTTC. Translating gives CSVGVLLDGYTF.